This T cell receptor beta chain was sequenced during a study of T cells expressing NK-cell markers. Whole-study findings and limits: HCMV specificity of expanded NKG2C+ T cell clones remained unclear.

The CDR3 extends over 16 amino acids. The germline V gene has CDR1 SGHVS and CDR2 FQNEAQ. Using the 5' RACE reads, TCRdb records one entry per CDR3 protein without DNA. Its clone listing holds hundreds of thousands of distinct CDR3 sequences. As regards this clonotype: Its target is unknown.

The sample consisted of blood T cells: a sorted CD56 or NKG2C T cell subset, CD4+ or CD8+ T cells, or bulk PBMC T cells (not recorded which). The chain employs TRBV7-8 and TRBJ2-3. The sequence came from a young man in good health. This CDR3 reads CASSLARSASTDTQYF.